The clone carrying this TCR beta chain was counted only a few times. The antigen remains unidentified. This sample is drawn from a study of response to subunit inactivated influenza vaccine. Study conclusions and caveats: That few new T cells are recruited by each seasonal influenza vaccination was the authors' suggestion.

TCRdb re-analysed the RT-PCR reads in MiXCR, keeping a single row per CDR3 protein. Here the sample spans roughly 500,000 distinct CDR3 sequences, 16% being singletons. The CDR3 runs to 21 residues. Trimming removed 1 base from V and 0 bases from J; junction bases left unmatched: 13. This sequence joins TRBV12-3 or TRBV12-4 and TRBJ2-4, with 12 bases identical to TRBD2. Sequences were derived from CD4+ T cells sorted from PBMCs, sampled less than 30 months after vaccination. The source of this sequence is a man aged 50 to 75 who received an inactivated influenza vaccine. CDR3 coding DNA: TGTGCCAGCAGTTTAGAGACTAGCGGGAGCCGGGCTATGGTAGCCAAAAACATTCAGTACTTC. Amino acid sequence: CASSLETSGSRAMVAKNIQYF.